This T cell receptor (beta chain) was profiled in a study of T cells in women clearing cervical HPV infection (dated by TCRdb to 2016 to 2018). For the wider study: Cases were about 25 women with histologically confirmed HPV16-related CIN3 or worse, including a couple of invasive cancers. Case blood was taken at the visit when the lesion was first identified, whereas control blood was taken when infection was no longer detected. In the parent cohort, around 9,500 women aged 18 or older were enrolled in Guanacaste, Costa Rica, during about 1992 to 1994 and were followed for 6 to 7 years. Cases had a median age of about 34 years and controls had a median age of about 41, with no significant differences in baseline characteristics. Five blinded duplicates per group were added as quality controls, giving 60 or so samples: 50 or so participants and ten or so replicates. Among cases, blood sampling occurred a median of around 160 days after lesion detection, with an interquartile range of about 80 to 210 days. Cases and controls were matched on year of sample collection and on age within five years. Nested within Costa Rica's Guanacaste HPV Natural History Study, an exploratory proof-of-principle case-control study compared TCR repertoires across cervical HPV16 outcomes. Controls were 25 or so women whose single incident HPV16 infection cleared within 12 months without precancer or cancer developing. Since only a few of the women had HLA typing available, the possibility that HLA type was acting as a confounder could not be ruled out.

TCR beta CDR3 regions were amplified by multiplex PCR using the immunoSEQ assay from an average of about 1,200 ng genomic DNA per sample. The assay corrected primer bias using a complete synthetic TCR repertoire to establish an amplification baseline. The amplicons were sequenced on the Illumina platform. The original methods were these. Sequences were error-corrected by clustering with frequency ratios and a modified nearest-neighbor algorithm, then analyzed in the immunoSEQ Analyzer with IMGT gene definitions. At each rarefaction depth, TCR richness and evenness were averaged over 20 rarefaction repeats, and samples with fewer sequences than the depth were excluded. Wilcoxon rank sum tests with FDR correction were used to compare V, D and J gene relative abundances between the groups. An intraclass correlation of around 96% for TCR richness and an average of around 71% across approximately 63 gene segments were obtained from the blinded duplicates. Not all clones reach the TCRdb copy of this immuneACCESS table, which keeps in-frame sequences only. Checked studies attribute under half of the gap to unresolved V genes and leave the rest unexplained. The V and J calls and clone size were taken over from that table, and D and trimming were inferred from the DNA. This sample's table contains tens of thousands of clones. Almost 10% of the sample belongs to the ten largest clones.

Paper-wide results and their limitations: Random forest classifiers combining richness and V gene abundances distinguished cases from controls with an estimated AUC of roughly 0.83. The cross-sectional design could not show whether associations preceded infection or resulted from it; effector/memory subsets and HPV-specific T cells were not isolated. Cases had lower TRBV6-7 relative abundance than controls (about 0.099% versus 0.16%; Bonferroni P = 0.0008). Significantly higher TCR repertoire richness was observed in CIN3+ cases than in controls across sequencing depths, whereas no difference in evenness was found. Because the number of T cells in each sample was unknown, differences in richness could reflect differing T-cell content rather than repertoire biology.

Every participant had a single incident cervical HPV16 infection, and women with prevalent HPV16 infections were excluded. Cervical HPV DNA was detected with MY09/MY11 PCR, and genotyping was done with dot-blot hybridization. Around 15 mL of heparinized blood were centrifuged, and the buffy coat was aliquoted, frozen at -30°C, then stored at -80°C. QIAGEN kits were used to extract genomic DNA from buffy coat specimens. From its cysteine to its phenylalanine, the CDR3 spans 14 amino acids. The DNA covers only part of the CDR3, 33 bases in frame from base 1. CDR1 and CDR2 are read off the germline V gene as SGHRS and YFSETQ. V gives up 4 bases and J gives up 0 bases, and the segment between their germline ends measures 7 bases. Details on this clone: No antigen is known for it. The read ends 3 residues shy of where the CDR3 ends; the end is completed using the germline J gene.

What was sequenced was blood buffy coat. The TCR originated in a woman between 18 and 75 years old with a cervical HPV16 infection that either progressed to CIN3+ or cleared (not recorded which). The chain is made from TRBV5-1 and TRBJ2-2, with the identity of the D gene unclear. The CDR3 region reads CASSPSPNTGELFF. CDR3 bases read: TGCGCCAGCAGCCCGTCCCCGAACACCGGGGAG.